The present T cell receptor beta chain was sequenced within a study of glioma-infiltrating T cells. Notes on the study in general: Non-neoplastic patients had below-expected tissue-blood divergence, while all gliomas exceeded expectation. Only very few CDR3 sequences appeared in both tissue and blood.

Germline assignment: CDR1 MNHNS and CDR2 SASEGT. Germline trimming cut 5 bases from V and 0 bases from J; bases unmatched to any gene: 13. This CDR3 is 18 amino acids long. TCR alpha and beta CDR3 regions were amplified from RNA using iRepertoire nested multiplex PCR. For one-step reverse transcription and amplification, roughly 95-450 ng of tissue mRNA or PBMC total RNA was used. TCRdb independently ran MiXCR on the multiplex PCR reads; one entry per CDR3 protein. The data show under 200,000 distinct CDR3 sequences, with around 45% seen just once and around 4.9% held by the top ten. This clonotype was detected many times. The antigen is not known.

What was sequenced was glioma tissue, nonneoplastic brain tissue, or PBMCs (not recorded which). The clonotype was recovered from a human donor with low-grade glioma or glioblastoma, undergoing nonglioma brain surgery, or in good health (not recorded which). This chain connects TRBV6-1 to TRBJ1-2; TRBD1 agrees at 9 bases. CDR3 protein: CASSTVQGARRTNYGYTF. CDR3 DNA: TGTGCCAGCAGTACGGTACAGGGGGCGAGGAGGACTAACTATGGCTACACCTTC.